Listed below are T cell receptor beta chains from one sample, sequenced in a study of CD8+CD57+ T cells in acquired aplastic anemia. TCRdb independently ran MiXCR on the reads; one entry per CDR3 protein. The sample lists 150,000 to 200,000 distinct CDR3 sequences, around 48% seen once, with more than 1% in the top ten. The source material was sorted CD4+, CD8+, or CD8+CD57+ T cells (not recorded which) from PBMCs. The receptor source for this set is a human donor with aplastic anemia. Each CDR3 is given with its conserved first and last residue. Fields, in order: V gene, D gene, clone size, J gene, CDR3 length, CDR3 DNA, CDR3 protein. A D gene is named only where the DNA matches it firmly. Clone size is not always given. Where it is, it says once, few, many or a class for expanded clones.

V gene: TRBV3-1
D gene: TRBD2
clone size: .
J gene: TRBJ2-3
CDR3 length: 15
CDR3 DNA: TGTGCCAGCAGCTTTCGACTAGCGGGTACAGATACGCAGTATTTT
CDR3 protein: CASSFRLAGTDTQYF

V gene: TRBV20-1
D gene: TRBD2
clone size: .
J gene: TRBJ2-5
CDR3 length: 14
CDR3 DNA: TGCAGACCTAGGACTAGCGGGGTCCGGGAGACCCAGTACTTC
CDR3 protein: CRPRTSGVRETQYF

V gene: TRBV7-3
D gene: .
clone size: many
J gene: TRBJ2-1
CDR3 length: 13
CDR3 DNA: TGTGCCAGCAGCTCCGGGGTCTACAATGAGCAGTTCTTC
CDR3 protein: CASSSGVYNEQFF

V gene: TRBV7-2
D gene: .
clone size: .
J gene: TRBJ2-5
CDR3 length: 13
CDR3 DNA: TGTGCCAGCAGCTTAAGTCCGGGGGAGACCCAGTACTTC
CDR3 protein: CASSLSPGETQYF

V gene: TRBV11-2
D gene: .
clone size: many
J gene: TRBJ2-1
CDR3 length: 17
CDR3 DNA: TGTGCCAGCAGCAGAAGGGTTGGTGGGACCCCGGGGAATGAGCAGTTCTTC
CDR3 protein: CASSRRVGGTPGNEQFF

V gene: TRBV24-1
D gene: TRBD1
clone size: many
J gene: TRBJ1-2
CDR3 length: 13
CDR3 DNA: TGTGCCACCAGTGATTTGCACAGGGGTGGCTACACCTTC
CDR3 protein: CATSDLHRGGYTF

V gene: TRBV29-1
D gene: .
clone size: many
J gene: TRBJ1-1
CDR3 length: 12
CDR3 DNA: TGCAGCGCCCAGGGACCGGGGGTGGTAACTTTCTTT
CDR3 protein: CSAQGPGVVTFF

V gene: TRBV7-3
D gene: TRBD2
clone size: many
J gene: TRBJ2-7
CDR3 length: 15
CDR3 DNA: TGTGCCAGCAGCCCTAGCGGGGGGCTTTTCGACGAGCAGTACTTC
CDR3 protein: CASSPSGGLFDEQYF

V gene: TRBV5-5
D gene: .
clone size: few
J gene: TRBJ1-2
CDR3 length: 15
CDR3 DNA: TGTGCCAGCAGCGCTTTAGACACCGATCTCTATGGCTACACCTTC
CDR3 protein: CASSALDTDLYGYTF

V gene: TRBV19
D gene: .
clone size: once
J gene: TRBJ2-7
CDR3 length: 13
CDR3 DNA: TGTGCCAGTAGTTTAACAGGGTTCGGCGAGCAGTACTTC
CDR3 protein: CASSLTGFGEQYF

V gene: TRBV10-1
D gene: .
clone size: once
J gene: TRBJ1-6
CDR3 length: 13
CDR3 DNA: TGCGCCAGCAGTGAGTCAGAGAATTCACCCCTCCACTTT
CDR3 protein: CASSESENSPLHF

V gene: TRBV7-8
D gene: .
clone size: .
J gene: TRBJ1-2
CDR3 length: 15
CDR3 DNA: TGTGCCAGCAGCTTATTAATAGGGGGGGGCTATGGCTACACCTTC
CDR3 protein: CASSLLIGGGYGYTF

V gene: TRBV25-1
D gene: .
clone size: once
J gene: TRBJ2-3
CDR3 length: 13
CDR3 DNA: TGTGCCAGCAGTGGTTTAAGCACAGATACGCAGTATTTT
CDR3 protein: CASSGLSTDTQYF

V gene: TRBV2
D gene: .
clone size: .
J gene: TRBJ2-2
CDR3 length: 11
CDR3 DNA: TGTGGTTCTCGTACGGCCGGGGAGCTGTTTTTT
CDR3 protein: CGSRTAGELFF